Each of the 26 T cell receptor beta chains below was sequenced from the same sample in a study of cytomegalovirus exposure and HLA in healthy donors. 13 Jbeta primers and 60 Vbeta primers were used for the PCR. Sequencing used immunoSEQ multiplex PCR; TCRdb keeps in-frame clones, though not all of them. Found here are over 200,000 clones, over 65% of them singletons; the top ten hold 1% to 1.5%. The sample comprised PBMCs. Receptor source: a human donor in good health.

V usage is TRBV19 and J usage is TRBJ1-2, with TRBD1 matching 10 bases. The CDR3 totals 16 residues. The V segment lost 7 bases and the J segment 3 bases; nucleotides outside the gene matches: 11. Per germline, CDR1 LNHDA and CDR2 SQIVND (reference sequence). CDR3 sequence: CASTHMDRGVHYGYTF. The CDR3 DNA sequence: TGTGCCAGTACACACATGGACAGGGGGGTTCACTATGGCTACACCTTC.

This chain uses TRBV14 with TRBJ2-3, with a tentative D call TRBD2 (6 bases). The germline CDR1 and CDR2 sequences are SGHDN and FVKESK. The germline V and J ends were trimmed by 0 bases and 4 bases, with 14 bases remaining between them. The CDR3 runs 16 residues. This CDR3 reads CASSQEDLGGSDTQYF. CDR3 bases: TGTGCCAGCAGCCAAGAGGACCTCGGGGGTTCAGATACGCAGTATTTT.

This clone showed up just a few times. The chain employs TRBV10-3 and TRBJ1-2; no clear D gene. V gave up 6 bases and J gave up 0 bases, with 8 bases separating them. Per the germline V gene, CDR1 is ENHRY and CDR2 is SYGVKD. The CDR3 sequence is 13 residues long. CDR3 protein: CAIRQEANYGYTF. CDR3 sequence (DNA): TGTGCCATCAGGCAAGAGGCTAACTATGGCTACACCTTC.

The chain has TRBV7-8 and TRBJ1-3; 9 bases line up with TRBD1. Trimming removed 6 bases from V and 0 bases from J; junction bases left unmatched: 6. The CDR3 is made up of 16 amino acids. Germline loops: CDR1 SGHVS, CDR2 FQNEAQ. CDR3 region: CASSKQGAGSGNTIYF. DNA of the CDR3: TGTGCCAGCAGTAAACAGGGGGCTGGCTCTGGAAACACCATATATTTT.

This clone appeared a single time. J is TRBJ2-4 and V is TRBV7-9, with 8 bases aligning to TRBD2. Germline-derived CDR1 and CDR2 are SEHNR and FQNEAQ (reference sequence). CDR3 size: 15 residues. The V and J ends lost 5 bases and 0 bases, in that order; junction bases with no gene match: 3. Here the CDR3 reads CASSPGGAAKNIQYF. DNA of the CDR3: TGTGCCAGCAGCCCCGGGGGGGCAGCCAAAAACATTCAGTACTTC. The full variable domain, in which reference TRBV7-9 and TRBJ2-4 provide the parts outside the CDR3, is DTGVSQNPRHKITKRGQNVTFRCDPISEHNRLYWYRQTLGQGPEFLTYFQNEAQLEKSRLLSDRFSAERPKGSFSTLEIQRTEQGDSAMYLCASSPGGAAKNIQYFGAGTRLSVL.

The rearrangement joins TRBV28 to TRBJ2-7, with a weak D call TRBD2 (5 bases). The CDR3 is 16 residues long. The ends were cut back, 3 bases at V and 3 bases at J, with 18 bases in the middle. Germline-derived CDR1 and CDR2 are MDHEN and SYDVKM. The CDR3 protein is CASSFLLRSGSYEQYF. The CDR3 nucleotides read TGTGCCAGCAGTTTCCTCCTACGGTCGGGGAGCTACGAGCAGTACTTC.

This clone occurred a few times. CDR3 sequence reads: CASSWGRNEKLFF. CDR3 coding DNA: TGTGCCAGCAGCTGGGGGCGGAATGAAAAACTGTTTTTT. The V call is TRBV5-6, the J call TRBJ1-4, with D possibly being TRBD1 (6 bases). Trimming removed 3 bases at V and 5 bases at J, with 8 bases between. The CDR3 is 13 residues long. Germline CDR1 and CDR2: SGHDT and YYEEEE.

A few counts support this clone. The CDR3 region is CASSFTSESSYEQYF. The CDR3 DNA follows: TGTGCCAGTAGTTTCACTAGCGAGAGCTCCTACGAGCAGTACTTC. The V call is TRBV19, the J call TRBJ2-7; the match to TRBD2 covers 7 bases. CDR1 is LNHDA and CDR2 is SQIVND in the germline V gene (reference sequence). V was pared by 5 bases and J by 0 bases, with 7 bases of the junction left unmatched. The CDR3 contains 15 residues.

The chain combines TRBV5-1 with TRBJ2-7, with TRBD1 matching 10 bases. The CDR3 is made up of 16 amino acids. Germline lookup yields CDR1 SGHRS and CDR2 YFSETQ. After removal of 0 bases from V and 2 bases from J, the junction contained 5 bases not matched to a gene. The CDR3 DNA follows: TGCGCCAGCAGCTTGGGGGGGACAGGGGCCCCCTACGAGCAGTACTTC. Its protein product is CASSLGGTGAPYEQYF.

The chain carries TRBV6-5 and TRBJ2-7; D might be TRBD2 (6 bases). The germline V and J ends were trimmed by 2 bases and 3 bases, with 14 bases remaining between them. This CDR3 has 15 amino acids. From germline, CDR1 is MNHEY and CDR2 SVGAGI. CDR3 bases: TGTGCCAGCAGTTACGTCTCGGGGGAGTACTACGAGCAGTACTTC. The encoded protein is CASSYVSGEYYEQYF.

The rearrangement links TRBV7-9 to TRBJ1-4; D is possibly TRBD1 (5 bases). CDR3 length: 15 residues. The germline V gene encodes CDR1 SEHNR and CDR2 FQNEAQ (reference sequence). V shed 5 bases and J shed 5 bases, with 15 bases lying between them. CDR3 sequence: CASSAGRGGNEKLFF. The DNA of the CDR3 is TGTGCCAGCAGCGCAGGTCGGGGGGGAAATGAAAAACTGTTTTTT.

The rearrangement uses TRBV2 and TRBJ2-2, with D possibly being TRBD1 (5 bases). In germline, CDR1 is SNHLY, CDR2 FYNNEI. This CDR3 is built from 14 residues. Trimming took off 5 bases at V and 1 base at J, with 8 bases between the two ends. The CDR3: CASSLTGNTGELFF. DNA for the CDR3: TGTGCCAGCAGTCTAACAGGGAACACCGGGGAGCTGTTTTTT.

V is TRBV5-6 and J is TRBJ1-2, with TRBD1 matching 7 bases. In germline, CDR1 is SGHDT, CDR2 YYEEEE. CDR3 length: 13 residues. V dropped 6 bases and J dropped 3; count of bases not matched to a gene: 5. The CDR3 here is CASTRQGHYGYTF. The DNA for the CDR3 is TGTGCCAGCACCAGACAGGGTCACTATGGCTACACCTTC.

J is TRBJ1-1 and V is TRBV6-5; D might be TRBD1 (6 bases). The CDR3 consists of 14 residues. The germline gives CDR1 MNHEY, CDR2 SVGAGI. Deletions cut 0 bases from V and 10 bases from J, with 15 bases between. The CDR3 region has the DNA TGTGCCAGCAGTTACTCAGCGGACAGTTTACGAGCTTTCTTT. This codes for CASSYSADSLRAFF.

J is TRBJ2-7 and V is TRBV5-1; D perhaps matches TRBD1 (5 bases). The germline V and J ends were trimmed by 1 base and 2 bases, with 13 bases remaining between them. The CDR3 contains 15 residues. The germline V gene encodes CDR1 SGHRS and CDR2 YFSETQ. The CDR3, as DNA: TGCGCCAGCAGCTTGTCCGTGGGGCACCCCTACGAGCAGTACTTC. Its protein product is CASSLSVGHPYEQYF.

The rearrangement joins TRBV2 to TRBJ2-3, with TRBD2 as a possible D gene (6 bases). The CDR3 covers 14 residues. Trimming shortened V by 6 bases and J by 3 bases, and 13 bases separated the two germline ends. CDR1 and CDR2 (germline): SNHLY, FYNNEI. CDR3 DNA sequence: TGTGCCAGCAGGCGGGATTTACCTACAGATACGCAGTATTTT. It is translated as CASRRDLPTDTQYF.

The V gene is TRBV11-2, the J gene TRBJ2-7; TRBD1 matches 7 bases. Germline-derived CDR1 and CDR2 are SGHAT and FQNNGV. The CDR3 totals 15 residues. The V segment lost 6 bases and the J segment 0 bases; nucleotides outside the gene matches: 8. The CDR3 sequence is CASRSPGQSSYEQYF. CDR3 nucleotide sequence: TGTGCCAGCAGGTCACCGGGACAGAGCTCCTACGAGCAGTACTTC.

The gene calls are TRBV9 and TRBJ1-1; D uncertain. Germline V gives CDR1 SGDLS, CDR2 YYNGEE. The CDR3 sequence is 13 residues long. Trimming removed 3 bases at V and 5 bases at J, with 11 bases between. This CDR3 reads CASSASPGTEAFF. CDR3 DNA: TGTGCCAGCAGCGCCTCTCCGGGGACTGAAGCTTTCTTT.

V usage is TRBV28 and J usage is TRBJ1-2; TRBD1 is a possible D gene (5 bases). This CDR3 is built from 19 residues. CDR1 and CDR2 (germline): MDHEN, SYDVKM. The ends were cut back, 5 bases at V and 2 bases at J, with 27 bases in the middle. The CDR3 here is CASSTVWEGPTPKNYGYTF. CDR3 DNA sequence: TGTGCCAGCAGTACCGTTTGGGAGGGACCGACACCCAAAAACTATGGCTACACCTTC.

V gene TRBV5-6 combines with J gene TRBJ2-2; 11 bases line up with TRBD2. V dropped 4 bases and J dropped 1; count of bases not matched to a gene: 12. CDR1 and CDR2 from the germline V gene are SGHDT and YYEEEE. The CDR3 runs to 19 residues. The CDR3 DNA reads TGTGCCAGCAGCCAACTAGCGGGAGTAGTTCATTTGAACACCGGGGAGCTGTTTTTT. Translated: CASSQLAGVVHLNTGELFF.

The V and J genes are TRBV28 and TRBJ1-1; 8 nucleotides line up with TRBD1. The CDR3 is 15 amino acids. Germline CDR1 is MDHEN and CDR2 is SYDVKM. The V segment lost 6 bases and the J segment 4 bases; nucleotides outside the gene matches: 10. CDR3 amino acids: CASRFGQGGGTEAFF. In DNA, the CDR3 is TGTGCCAGCAGATTCGGACAGGGAGGGGGCACTGAAGCTTTCTTT. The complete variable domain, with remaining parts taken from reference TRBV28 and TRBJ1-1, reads DVKVTQSSRYLVKRTGEKVFLECVQDMDHENMFWYRQDPGLGLRLIYFSYDVKMKEKGDIPEGYSVSREKKERFSLILESASTNQTSMYLCASRFGQGGGTEAFFGQGTRLTVV.

CDR3 nucleotide sequence: TGTGCCAGCAGCGCTGGACTAGCCCTAACTGACTCCTACAATGAGCAGTTCTTC. Residues: CASSAGLALTDSYNEQFF. J is TRBJ2-1 and V is TRBV9; TRBD2 aligns across 8 bases. V lost 3 bases and J lost 0; bases outside the gene matches: 11. In germline, CDR1 is SGDLS, CDR2 YYNGEE. This CDR3 is 18 amino acids long. Together with reference TRBV9 and TRBJ2-1, the CDR3 gives the full variable domain: DSGVTQTPKHLITATGQRVTLRCSPRSGDLSVYWYQQSLDQGLQFLIQYYNGEERAKGNILERFSAQQFPDLHSELNLSSLELGDSALYFCASSAGLALTDSYNEQFFGPGTRLTVL.

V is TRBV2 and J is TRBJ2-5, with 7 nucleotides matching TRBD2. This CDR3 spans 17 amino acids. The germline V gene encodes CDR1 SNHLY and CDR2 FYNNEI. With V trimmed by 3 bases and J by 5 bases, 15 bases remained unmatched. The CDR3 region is CASSEVEPGLVVETQYF. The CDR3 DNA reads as TGTGCCAGCAGTGAGGTGGAGCCAGGACTAGTTGTGGAGACCCAGTACTTC.

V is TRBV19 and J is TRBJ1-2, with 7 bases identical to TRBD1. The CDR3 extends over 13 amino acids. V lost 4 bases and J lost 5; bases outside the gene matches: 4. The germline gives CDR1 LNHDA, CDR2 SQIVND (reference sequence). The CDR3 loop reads CASSRQQGYGYTF. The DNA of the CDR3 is TGTGCCAGTAGTAGACAACAGGGGTATGGCTACACCTTC.

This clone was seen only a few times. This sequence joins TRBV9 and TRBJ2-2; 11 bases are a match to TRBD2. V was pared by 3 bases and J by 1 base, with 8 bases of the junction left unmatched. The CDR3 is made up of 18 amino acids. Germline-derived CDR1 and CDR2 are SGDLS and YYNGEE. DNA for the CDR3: TGTGCCAGCAGCGGCATGACTAGCGGGACTAGGAACACCGGGGAGCTGTTTTTT. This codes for CASSGMTSGTRNTGELFF.

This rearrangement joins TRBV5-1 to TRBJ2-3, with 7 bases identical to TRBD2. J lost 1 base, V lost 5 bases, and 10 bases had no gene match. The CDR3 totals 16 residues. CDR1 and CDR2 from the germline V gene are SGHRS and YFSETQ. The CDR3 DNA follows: TGCGCCAGCAGTAGGGAACGGGGGGTAGGCACAGATACGCAGTATTTT. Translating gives CASSRERGVGTDTQYF.